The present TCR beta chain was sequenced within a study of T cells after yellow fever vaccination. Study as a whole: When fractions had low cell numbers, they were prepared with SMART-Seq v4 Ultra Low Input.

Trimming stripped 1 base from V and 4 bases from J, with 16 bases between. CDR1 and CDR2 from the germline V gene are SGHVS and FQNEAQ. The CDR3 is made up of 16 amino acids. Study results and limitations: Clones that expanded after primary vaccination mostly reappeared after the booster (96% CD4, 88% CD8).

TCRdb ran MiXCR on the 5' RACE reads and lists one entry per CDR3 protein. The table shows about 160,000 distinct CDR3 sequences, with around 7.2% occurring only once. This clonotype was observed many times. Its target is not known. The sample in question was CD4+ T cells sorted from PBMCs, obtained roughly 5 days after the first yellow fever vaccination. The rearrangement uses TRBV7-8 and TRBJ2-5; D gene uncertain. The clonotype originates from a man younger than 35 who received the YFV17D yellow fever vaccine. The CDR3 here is CASSLVGGYPGETQYF. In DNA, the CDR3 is TGTGCCAGCAGCTTAGTCGGTGGCTACCCGGGAGAGACCCAGTACTTC.